One sample yielded the 25 T cell receptor beta chains listed below, sequenced in a study of shared clonotypes between healthy human individuals. The repertoire was sequenced with immunoSEQ multiplex PCR; TCRdb's copy has only in-frame clones and lacks some. The data hold hundreds of thousands of clones, with about 95% observed a single time. Naive-designated CD8 cells lacked CD45RO, were positively enriched for CCR7, and omitted terminally differentiated effector memory CD45RA+ cells. The specimen sequenced was naive CD8+ T cells sorted from blood. The origin of the receptors is a woman in her 30s in good health.

CDR3 in amino acids: CASRDGTGVGPSSNQPQHF. In DNA, the CDR3 is TGTGCCAGCAGGGACGGGACAGGGGTCGGCCCCTCTAGCAATCAGCCCCAGCATTTT. The chain carries TRBV2 and TRBJ1-5; 10 nucleotides align to TRBD1. The germline V gene has CDR1 SNHLY and CDR2 FYNNEI. Trimming cost V 6 bases and J 0 bases; bases outside gene matches: 14. The CDR3 runs to 19 residues. The full variable domain, with the rest looked up from reference TRBV2 and TRBJ1-5, is EPEVTQTPSHQVTQMGQEVILRCVPISNHLYFYWYRQILGQKVEFLVSFYNNEISEKSEIFDDQFSVERPDGSNFTLKIRSTKLEDSAMYFCASRDGTGVGPSSNQPQHFGDGTRLSIL.

The DNA of the CDR3 is TGTGCCAGCAGCGTAGAAGGGGCTTTGAGCGGTCAAGAGACCCAGTACTTC. It codes for CASSVEGALSGQETQYF. The rearrangement joins TRBV9 to TRBJ2-5; D is perhaps TRBD1 or TRBD2 (5 bases each). There are 17 residues in the CDR3. The germline V gene has CDR1 SGDLS and CDR2 YYNGEE. V was pared by 0 bases and J by 2 bases, with 17 bases between. Looking up the rest from reference TRBV9 and TRBJ2-5 gives the full variable domain: DSGVTQTPKHLITATGQRVTLRCSPRSGDLSVYWYQQSLDQGLQFLIQYYNGEERAKGNILERFSAQQFPDLHSELNLSSLELGDSALYFCASSVEGALSGQETQYFGPGTRLLVL.

Worth noting for this clone: The same CDR3 is also encoded by other DNA sequences in this sample. The genes are TRBV9 and TRBJ1-2; D call uncertain. Germline CDR1 reads SGDLS; CDR2 reads YYNGEE. V gave up 0 bases and J gave up 3 bases, with 6 bases separating them. The length of the CDR3 is 13 residues. This CDR3 is CASSVGGHYGYTF. The DNA for the CDR3 is TGTGCCAGCAGCGTAGGAGGACACTATGGCTACACCTTC.

The V call is TRBV19, the J call TRBJ2-7; D remains ambiguous. Germline V lookup: CDR1 LNHDA, CDR2 SQIVND (reference sequence). The ends were cut back, 4 bases at V and 7 bases at J, with 17 bases in the middle. The CDR3 is 14 residues long. Here the CDR3 reads CASSSVSPENEQYF. The CDR3 nucleotides read TGTGCCAGTAGTAGTGTTAGTCCTGAGAATGAGCAGTACTTC.

This chain uses TRBV28 with TRBJ2-5; D possibly matches TRBD1 or TRBD2 (6 bases each). Looked up from germline, CDR1 is MDHEN and CDR2 is SYDVKM. V was pared by 2 bases and J by 3 bases, with 16 bases between. The CDR3 extends over 16 amino acids. CDR3: CASSLTGGGREETQYF. The DNA for the CDR3 is TGTGCCAGCAGTTTAACCGGGGGCGGCCGTGAAGAGACCCAGTACTTC. Full variable domain (outside the CDR3, taken from reference TRBV28 and TRBJ2-5): DVKVTQSSRYLVKRTGEKVFLECVQDMDHENMFWYRQDPGLGLRLIYFSYDVKMKEKGDIPEGYSVSREKKERFSLILESASTNQTSMYLCASSLTGGGREETQYFGPGTRLLVL.

V and J are TRBV12-2 and TRBJ1-1. TRBV12-2 is given as a pseudogene. The CDR3 extends over 12 amino acids. Here the CDR3 DNA reads TGTGCAAGTCGCTTATTCGGGCGGGGTCGGGCGTTT. It is translated as CASRLFGRGRAF.

This sequence joins TRBV5-1 and TRBJ2-1, with unresolved D. Deletions cut 0 bases from V and 7 bases from J, with 5 bases between. CDR1 is SGHRS and CDR2 is YFSETQ in the germline V gene. This CDR3 comprises 12 residues. The CDR3 sequence is CASSLVRNEQFF. CDR3 bases: TGCGCCAGCAGCTTGGTCAGGAATGAGCAGTTCTTC.

J is TRBJ2-7 and V is TRBV28, with D possibly being TRBD1 (6 bases). This CDR3 spans 15 amino acids. CDR1 and CDR2 (germline): MDHEN, SYDVKM. V lost 5 bases to trimming and J lost 2 bases, with 16 bases between them. The CDR3 DNA is TGTGCCAGCAGTCCCCTCCTGACAGGAACCTACGAGCAGTACTTC. Its translation is CASSPLLTGTYEQYF.

The chain joins TRBV2 to TRBJ1-1, with 7 bases identical to TRBD1. Per the germline V gene, CDR1 is SNHLY and CDR2 is FYNNEI. V shed 2 bases, J shed 4 bases, and the junction held 10 bases outside the gene matches. The CDR3 extends over 16 amino acids. The DNA for the CDR3 is TGTGCCAGCAGTGAAAGCCCGGGACAGCATGCCACTGAAGCTTTCTTT. It codes for CASSESPGQHATEAFF. The full variable domain, completed using reference TRBV2 and TRBJ1-1, is EPEVTQTPSHQVTQMGQEVILRCVPISNHLYFYWYRQILGQKVEFLVSFYNNEISEKSEIFDDQFSVERPDGSNFTLKIRSTKLEDSAMYFCASSESPGQHATEAFFGQGTRLTVV.

This sequence joins TRBV5-4 and TRBJ2-1; 11 bases line up with TRBD2. Unmatched junction bases numbered 8, after V lost 1 base and J lost 2 bases. Germline loops: CDR1 SGHNT, CDR2 YYREEE (reference sequence). The CDR3 has 18 amino acids. DNA of the CDR3: TGTGCCAGCAGCTTGCAACTAGCGGGAGTTTTTGCCTACAATGAGCAGTTCTTC. Protein: CASSLQLAGVFAYNEQFF.

The chain employs TRBV5-5 and TRBJ2-7; tentatively, D is TRBD2 (6 bases). V gave up 0 bases and J gave up 7 bases, with 17 bases separating them. The CDR3 consists of 15 residues. Germline V gene sequence: CDR1 SGHKS, CDR2 YYEKEE (reference sequence). DNA of the CDR3: TGTGCCAGCAGCTTGGAGGAGCCGGGAGTAGGGGAGCAGTACTTC. As protein: CASSLEEPGVGEQYF.

The chain is built from TRBV30 and TRBJ2-7; the match to TRBD2 covers 12 bases. V trimming: 0 bases; J trimming: 2 bases; junction bases outside the gene matches: 5. The CDR3 runs 16 residues. Germline V gives CDR1 GTSNPN, CDR2 SVGIG (reference sequence). The CDR3 nucleotides are TGTGCCTGGAGTGTGGGGACTAGCGGGCCCGCCTACGAGCAGTACTTC. Translated: CAWSVGTSGPAYEQYF. Combining the CDR3 with reference TRBV30 and TRBJ2-7 gives the whole variable domain SQTIHQWPATLVQPVGSPLSLECTVEGTSNPNLYWYRQAAGRGLQLLFYSVGIGQISSEVPQNLSASRPQDRQFILSSKKLLLSDSGFYLCAWSVGTSGPAYEQYFGPGTRLTVT.

For this clone: Other DNA sequences in the sample encode the same CDR3. The chain carries TRBV2 and TRBJ2-1; 9 bases map to TRBD2. V dropped 6 bases and J dropped 5; count of bases not matched to a gene: 2. CDR1 and CDR2 (germline): SNHLY, FYNNEI. The CDR3 is 13 amino acids. This CDR3 is CASSLAGNNEQFF. The DNA of the CDR3 is TGTGCCAGCAGCCTAGCGGGAAACAATGAGCAGTTCTTC.

The rearrangement joins TRBV19 to TRBJ1-1; D is unresolved. Trimming removed 3 bases from V and 7 bases from J, with 15 bases in between. CDR1 and CDR2 from the germline V gene are LNHDA and SQIVND (reference sequence). This CDR3 region has 14 residues. CDR3 sequence (DNA): TGTGCCAGTAGTATCGGCCCGGGGTCTTTTGAAGCTTTCTTT. This codes for CASSIGPGSFEAFF.

J is TRBJ1-2 and V is TRBV28, with D maybe TRBD1 (5 bases). There are 14 residues in the CDR3. Trimming cost V 4 bases and J 1 base, with 10 bases left between them. Germline lookup yields CDR1 MDHEN and CDR2 SYDVKM. The CDR3 region is CASSWGEGNYGYTF. CDR3 nucleotide sequence: TGTGCCAGCAGTTGGGGGGAGGGTAACTATGGCTACACCTTC.

The J gene is TRBJ2-7, the V gene TRBV6-5; 9 nucleotides line up with TRBD2. The CDR3 totals 16 residues. With V trimmed by 2 bases and J by 4 bases, 9 bases remained unmatched. The germline V gene encodes CDR1 MNHEY and CDR2 SVGAGI. Here the CDR3 DNA reads TGTGCCAGCAGTTACAGCGGGACTAGCTTTAATTACGAGCAGTACTTC. This codes for CASSYSGTSFNYEQYF.

This sequence joins TRBV25-1 and TRBJ2-2; 11 bases align to TRBD2. J was trimmed by 3 bases and V by 5 bases; bases with no gene match: 8. Germline V gene lookup returns CDR1 MGHDK and CDR2 SYGVNS. The CDR3 sequence is 17 residues long. DNA of the CDR3: TGTGCCAGCAGTCAGACTACTAGCGGGAGTTACACCGGGGAGCTGTTTTTT. Amino acids: CASSQTTSGSYTGELFF.

The V and J genes are TRBV5-4 and TRBJ1-1; tentatively, D is TRBD1 (5 bases). With 4 bases removed from V and 4 bases from J, the gap between germline ends came to 20 bases. CDR3 size: 16 residues. The germline V gene encodes CDR1 SGHNT and CDR2 YYREEE (reference sequence). The CDR3 protein is CASSPGRILRGTEAFF. For the CDR3, the DNA is TGTGCCAGCAGCCCGGGACGGATCCTTCGGGGCACTGAAGCTTTCTTT.

This sequence joins TRBV27 and TRBJ2-2, with 7 bases lining up with TRBD2. CDR3 length: 16 residues. Germline CDR1 is MNHEY and CDR2 is SMNVEV (reference sequence). V dropped 6 bases and J dropped 1; count of bases not matched to a gene: 8. CDR3 in DNA: TGTGCCAGCAGGGATGGGGCTAGCGGGAACACCGGGGAGCTGTTTTTT. Translated, it gives CASRDGASGNTGELFF.

In the case of this clone: This sample includes further DNA sequences coding for the same CDR3. The gene calls are TRBV4-1 and TRBJ1-1; TRBD1 is a possible D gene (6 bases). CDR1 and CDR2 from the germline V gene are MGHRA and YSYEKL. The V gene lost 3 bases and the J gene lost 3 bases, with 11 bases spanning the gap. The CDR3 has 14 residues. CDR3 coding DNA: TGCGCCAGCAGCCAGGGGGGGGCGTACACTGAAGCTTTCTTT. Its protein is CASSQGGAYTEAFF.

This chain uses TRBV21-1 with TRBJ2-4; the table gives TRBD1 as D, unverified against the DNA. TRBV21-1 is an annotated pseudogene. This CDR3 region has 15 residues. The CDR3 DNA reads TGTGCCAGCAGCCTCAGGGTAGGGGCCAAAAACATTCAGTACTTC. Translated, it gives CASSLRVGAKNIQYF.

In its sample, this clone was seen once. CDR3 in DNA: TGTGCCAGCAGCCACGGGGGGACAGGGATCTACGAGCAGTACTTC. As protein: CASSHGGTGIYEQYF. The chain links TRBV13 to TRBJ2-7; 9 bases line up with TRBD1. Unmatched junction bases numbered 8, after V lost 5 bases and J lost 3 bases. The germline CDR1 and CDR2 sequences are PRHDT and FYEKMQ (reference sequence). This CDR3 contains 15 residues.

This clone is a singleton in its sample. The chain carries TRBV18 and TRBJ2-3, with D possibly being TRBD2 (5 bases). V lost 6 bases and J lost 0, with 16 bases in between. The CDR3 consists of 16 residues. Germline V CDR1 and CDR2: KGHSH, LQKENI. The CDR3 nucleotides are TGTGCCAGCTCTCGCGGAGGCGGAGCTAGCACAGATACGCAGTATTTT. Amino acids: CASSRGGGASTDTQYF.

As regards this clone: This sample also contains other DNA sequences that code for the same CDR3. J is TRBJ2-7 and V is TRBV28, with D hard to call. Deletions cut 3 bases from V and 5 bases from J, with 5 bases between. The CDR3 is made up of 11 amino acids. Germline V gene data show CDR1 as MDHEN and CDR2 as SYDVKM. The CDR3: CASSFGDEQYF. The CDR3 DNA sequence: TGTGCCAGCAGTTTTGGGGACGAGCAGTACTTC.

The chain joins TRBV25-1 to TRBJ2-7, with 10 bases matching TRBD1. This CDR3 comprises 16 residues. Trimming took 9 bases from V and 2 from J; bases not matched to a gene: 13. The V gene's germline CDR1 is MGHDK and CDR2 SYGVNS. The CDR3 sequence: CAREPRDRGIAYEQYF. In DNA form, the CDR3 reads TGTGCCAGAGAACCCCGGGACAGGGGTATCGCCTACGAGCAGTACTTC.